The entry below describes one T cell receptor (beta chain). Its antigen is unidentified. The data were produced by immunoSEQ multiplex PCR, yet TCRdb's version contains in-frame clones alone and is incomplete. The table shows roughly 150,000 clones, with 88% occurring only once. The study pooled second doses at about 4 or about 12 weeks. CDR1 MNHEY and CDR2 SMNVEV come from the germline V gene (reference sequence). The CDR3 has 13 amino acids. V was shortened by 7 bases and J by 4 bases, with 11 bases between the two germline ends. This entry is derived from a study of T cell responses to AZD1222 COVID-19 vaccine. Points from the study as a whole: Nearly half of spike-specific TCRs reportedly go after variant regions that carry no mutations. Scientists sampled the repertoires only once the peak T cell response had passed.

This sequence joins TRBV27 and TRBJ1-5; possibly TRBD1 for D (5 bases). The sequence derives from an adult who received the AZD1222 COVID-19 vaccine. The input for sequencing was peripheral blood, taken 28 days after the second AZD1222 dose. CDR3 in amino acids: CASKGRVNQPQHF. As DNA, the CDR3 is TGTGCCAGCAAGGGACGGGTGAATCAGCCCCAGCATTTT.